This T cell receptor beta chain was retrieved from a study of CD8 T cells in ankylosing spondylitis. Quantitative 5'-RACE with molecular barcodes produced the TCR beta libraries. TCRdb re-called the 5' RACE reads with MiXCR, one entry per CDR3 protein. This sample has roughly 400,000 distinct CDR3 sequences, with about a fifth found just once. Overall study findings and caveats: Past studies reported some motif variants in reactive arthritis synovial fluid and blood. Blood of patients with ankylosing spondylitis appeared to be characterized by a TCR beta motif of several highly homologous variants. As reported, disease-linked clones showed significant enrichment in matched ankylosing spondylitis synovial fluid. Disease-associated clonotypes exhibited CD8+ identity and were relatively infrequent in peripheral blood.

This clonotype appeared a few times. The antigen remains undetermined. This TCR came from a male donor with ankylosing spondylitis. Sequenced sample: blood, either unsorted or a sorted T cell fraction (not recorded which).

The CDR3 loop reads CASGAGRNEQYF. CDR3 DNA: TGTGCCTCAGGGGCAGGGCGGAACGAGCAGTACTTC. This chain joins TRBV10-3 and TRBJ2-7; a possible D gene is TRBD1 (6 bases). The germline V and J ends were trimmed by 11 bases and 5 bases, with 16 bases remaining between them. Germline V gene lookup returns CDR1 ENHRY and CDR2 SYGVKD. This CDR3 contains 12 residues.